The rows below give T cell receptor beta chains drawn from one sample of a study of blood T cell repertoires in COVID-19. Profiling relied on immunoSEQ multiplex PCR, and the TCRdb table lists in-frame clones only, not all of them. Among hundreds of thousands of clones listed, 70% to 90% were seen once. The sample was peripheral blood. These receptor sequences come from a human donor in a cohort sampled during active COVID-19. CDR3s include the opening cysteine and the closing phenylalanine or tryptophan. The D gene is left open where the match is weak. Expanded clones get a size class; other rows say once, few or many, or leave the size out.

clone size: NA; D gene: TRBD2; V gene: TRBV2; J gene: TRBJ2-3; CDR3 protein: CASSREAGGTDTQYF; CDR3 DNA: TGTGCCAGCAGTCGAGAAGCGGGGGGCACAGATACGCAGTATTTT
clone size: few; D gene: TRBD1; V gene: TRBV5-1; J gene: TRBJ1-2; CDR3 protein: CASTSTGDVYGYTF; CDR3 DNA: TGCGCCAGCACCTCCACAGGGGACGTCTATGGCTACACCTTC
clone size: NA; D gene: NA; V gene: TRBV3-1/TRBV3-2; J gene: TRBJ2-2; CDR3 protein: CASSQREGGTGELFF; CDR3 DNA: TGTGCCAGCAGCCAACGGGAAGGGGGTACCGGGGAGCTGTTTTTT
clone size: NA; D gene: NA; V gene: TRBV2; J gene: TRBJ1-2; CDR3 protein: CASSEPRGYGYTF; CDR3 DNA: TGTGCCAGCAGTGAACCGCGGGGTTATGGCTACACCTTC
clone size: NA; D gene: NA; V gene: TRBV20-1; J gene: TRBJ1-3; CDR3 protein: CSASLSSGNTIYF; CDR3 DNA: TGCAGTGCTAGTCTGAGCTCTGGAAACACCATATATTTT
clone size: NA; D gene: NA; V gene: TRBV19; J gene: TRBJ1-6; CDR3 protein: CASSMRGDSPLHF; CDR3 DNA: TGTGCCAGTAGTATGCGGGGCGACTCACCCCTCCACTTT
clone size: NA; D gene: NA; V gene: TRBV3-1/TRBV3-2; J gene: TRBJ1-5; CDR3 protein: CASSQGGDQPQHF; CDR3 DNA: TGTGCCAGCAGCCAAGGGGGGGACCAGCCCCAGCATTTT
clone size: NA; D gene: NA; V gene: TRBV5-4; J gene: TRBJ2-7; CDR3 protein: CASSLEGLLSGEQYF; CDR3 DNA: TGTGCCAGCAGCTTGGAGGGACTCCTTTCGGGGGAGCAGTACTTC
clone size: NA; D gene: NA; V gene: TRBV27; J gene: TRBJ1-2; CDR3 protein: CASSSRPVNYGYTF; CDR3 DNA: TGTGCCAGCAGTTCTCGTCCAGTCAATTATGGCTACACCTTC
clone size: NA; D gene: NA; V gene: TRBV6-1; J gene: TRBJ1-3; CDR3 protein: CASSEETASGNTIYF; CDR3 DNA: TGTGCCAGCAGTGAAGAGACAGCCTCTGGAAACACCATATATTTT
clone size: NA; D gene: TRBD2; V gene: TRBV7-2; J gene: TRBJ2-7; CDR3 protein: CASSLDTSGGSYF; CDR3 DNA: TGTGCCAGCAGCTTAGACACTAGCGGGGGGAGCTACTTC
clone size: NA; D gene: TRBD1; V gene: TRBV3-1/TRBV3-2; J gene: TRBJ1-6; CDR3 protein: CASSPSGQGVRSPLHF; CDR3 DNA: TGTGCCAGCAGCCCCTCGGGACAGGGGGTTCGATCACCCCTCCACTTT
clone size: NA; D gene: TRBD2; V gene: TRBV6-1; J gene: TRBJ2-2; CDR3 protein: CASSERGGLGELFF; CDR3 DNA: TGTGCCAGCAGTGAACGGGGGGGCCTCGGGGAGCTGTTTTTT
clone size: NA; D gene: NA; V gene: TRBV30; J gene: TRBJ1-4; CDR3 protein: CAWSDRGGSTNEKLFF; CDR3 DNA: TGTGCCTGGAGTGATAGGGGGGGTTCAACTAATGAAAAACTGTTTTTT
clone size: NA; D gene: TRBD1; V gene: TRBV19; J gene: TRBJ2-1; CDR3 protein: CASKGQGVRNEQFF; CDR3 DNA: TGTGCCAGTAAAGGACAGGGAGTACGAAATGAGCAGTTCTTC
clone size: NA; D gene: NA; V gene: TRBV30; J gene: TRBJ1-3; CDR3 protein: CAWSGAGNTIYF; CDR3 DNA: TGTGCCTGGAGTGGGGCGGGAAACACCATATATTTT
clone size: NA; D gene: NA; V gene: TRBV7-9; J gene: TRBJ1-1; CDR3 protein: CASSYSYRVMNTEAFF; CDR3 DNA: TGTGCCAGCAGCTATTCCTACAGGGTTATGAACACTGAAGCTTTCTTT
clone size: few; D gene: NA; V gene: TRBV10-3; J gene: TRBJ2-7; CDR3 protein: CAISDPRSSYEQYF; CDR3 DNA: TGTGCCATCAGTGACCCGAGGAGCTCCTACGAGCAGTACTTC
clone size: NA; D gene: NA; V gene: TRBV2; J gene: TRBJ1-1; CDR3 protein: CASRRNRAGVNTEAFF; CDR3 DNA: TGTGCCAGCAGGAGAAACAGGGCGGGCGTGAACACTGAAGCTTTCTTT
clone size: NA; D gene: TRBD1; V gene: TRBV6-5; J gene: TRBJ2-1; CDR3 protein: CASRPGTASYNEQFF; CDR3 DNA: TGTGCCAGCAGGCCCGGGACAGCTTCCTACAATGAGCAGTTCTTC
clone size: NA; D gene: NA; V gene: TRBV9; J gene: TRBJ2-3; CDR3 protein: CASSPGTRDTQYF; CDR3 DNA: TGTGCCAGCAGCCCAGGGACTCGAGATACGCAGTATTTT
clone size: NA; D gene: TRBD1; V gene: TRBV6-5; J gene: TRBJ1-1; CDR3 protein: CASSTGQGISEAFF; CDR3 DNA: TGTGCCAGCAGTACCGGACAGGGGATCTCTGAAGCTTTCTTT
clone size: NA; D gene: TRBD1; V gene: TRBV7-9; J gene: TRBJ1-6; CDR3 protein: CASSLARQVGQGSSPLHF; CDR3 DNA: TGTGCCAGCAGCTTAGCGCGCCAAGTGGGACAGGGGAGTTCACCCCTCCACTTT
clone size: NA; D gene: TRBD1; V gene: TRBV6-5; J gene: TRBJ2-7; CDR3 protein: CASKGDRGYEQYF; CDR3 DNA: TGTGCCAGCAAAGGGGACAGGGGTTATGAGCAGTACTTC
clone size: NA; D gene: NA; V gene: TRBV5-6; J gene: TRBJ1-2; CDR3 protein: CASSLVTGKRGNYGYTF; CDR3 DNA: TGTGCCAGCAGCTTGGTCACCGGCAAAAGGGGAAACTATGGCTACACCTTC
clone size: NA; D gene: TRBD1; V gene: TRBV6-4; J gene: TRBJ1-6; CDR3 protein: CASSRTGDSPLHF; CDR3 DNA: TGTGCCAGCAGTCGGACAGGGGATTCACCCCTCCACTTT
clone size: NA; D gene: NA; V gene: TRBV24-1; J gene: TRBJ1-2; CDR3 protein: CATSDPGTPDYGYTF; CDR3 DNA: TGTGCCACCAGTGATCCTGGGACACCTGACTATGGCTACACCTTC
clone size: many; D gene: NA; V gene: TRBV7-2; J gene: TRBJ2-7; CDR3 protein: CASSLRQAHEQYF; CDR3 DNA: TGTGCCAGCAGCTTAAGGCAGGCCCACGAGCAGTACTTC
clone size: NA; D gene: NA; V gene: TRBV13; J gene: TRBJ2-2; CDR3 protein: CASSTWGGSTGELFF; CDR3 DNA: TGTGCCAGCAGCACCTGGGGGGGCAGCACCGGGGAGCTGTTTTTT
clone size: NA; D gene: NA; V gene: TRBV19; J gene: TRBJ1-5; CDR3 protein: CASSIDRGRNQPQHF; CDR3 DNA: TGTGCCAGTAGTATAGACAGGGGACGGAATCAGCCCCAGCATTTT
clone size: few; D gene: NA; V gene: TRBV11-2; J gene: TRBJ1-1; CDR3 protein: CASSFRVTNTEAFF; CDR3 DNA: TGTGCCAGCAGCTTCAGGGTCACGAACACTGAAGCTTTCTTT
clone size: NA; D gene: NA; V gene: TRBV7-9; J gene: TRBJ2-7; CDR3 protein: CASSLVEAGEQYF; CDR3 DNA: TGTGCCAGCAGCTTAGTAGAGGCCGGCGAGCAGTACTTC
clone size: few; D gene: NA; V gene: TRBV5-8; J gene: TRBJ1-5; CDR3 protein: CASSYRVQPQHF; CDR3 DNA: TGTGCCAGCAGCTACAGGGTTCAGCCCCAGCATTTT
clone size: NA; D gene: NA; V gene: TRBV19; J gene: TRBJ1-5; CDR3 protein: CASSISHSQPHQPQHF; CDR3 DNA: TGTGCCAGTAGTATCTCCCACTCTCAACCCCATCAGCCCCAGCATTTT
clone size: NA; D gene: NA; V gene: TRBV12-5; J gene: TRBJ2-5; CDR3 protein: CASGPSSGGETQYF; CDR3 DNA: TGTGCTAGTGGTCCCTCATCCGGAGGGGAGACCCAGTACTTC
clone size: NA; D gene: TRBD2; V gene: TRBV30; J gene: TRBJ2-7; CDR3 protein: CAWTGGVSYEQYF; CDR3 DNA: TGTGCCTGGACCGGGGGGGTCTCCTACGAGCAGTACTTC
clone size: NA; D gene: TRBD2; V gene: TRBV24-1; J gene: TRBJ2-5; CDR3 protein: CATSDPKRGSWKTQYF; CDR3 DNA: TGTGCCACCAGTGATCCAAAGCGGGGGTCGTGGAAGACCCAGTACTTC
clone size: NA; D gene: NA; V gene: TRBV7-7; J gene: TRBJ2-1; CDR3 protein: CASSRGLSSYNEQFF; CDR3 DNA: TGTGCCAGCAGCCGAGGACTCTCCTCCTACAATGAGCAGTTCTTC
clone size: NA; D gene: NA; V gene: TRBV20-1; J gene: TRBJ2-3; CDR3 protein: CSARDSDTQYF; CDR3 DNA: TGCAGTGCTAGAGATAGCGATACGCAGTATTTT
clone size: NA; D gene: TRBD1; V gene: TRBV29-1; J gene: TRBJ1-2; CDR3 protein: CSDSPGQGYGYTF; CDR3 DNA: TGCAGCGATAGTCCGGGACAGGGCTATGGCTACACCTTC
clone size: NA; D gene: TRBD1; V gene: TRBV19; J gene: TRBJ1-1; CDR3 protein: CATKDRVNTEAFF; CDR3 DNA: TGTGCCACCAAGGACAGGGTAAACACTGAAGCTTTCTTT
clone size: NA; D gene: NA; V gene: TRBV6-1; J gene: TRBJ1-4; CDR3 protein: CASSEVPGATNEKLFF; CDR3 DNA: TGTGCCAGCAGTGAAGTACCGGGGGCAACTAATGAAAAACTGTTTTTT
clone size: NA; D gene: TRBD1; V gene: TRBV12-5; J gene: TRBJ1-5; CDR3 protein: CASGKGQGSNQPQHF; CDR3 DNA: TGTGCTAGTGGAAAAGGACAGGGGAGCAATCAGCCCCAGCATTTT
clone size: NA; D gene: TRBD1; V gene: TRBV7-3; J gene: TRBJ1-2; CDR3 protein: CASSLGQGAGGYTF; CDR3 DNA: TGTGCCAGCAGCCTGGGACAGGGGGCGGGTGGCTACACCTTC
clone size: NA; D gene: TRBD2; V gene: TRBV5-4; J gene: TRBJ2-3; CDR3 protein: CASSLPRSGGANTQYF; CDR3 DNA: TGTGCCAGCAGCCTTCCCCGTAGCGGGGGGGCGAATACGCAGTATTTT
clone size: NA; D gene: NA; V gene: TRBV2; J gene: TRBJ2-2; CDR3 protein: CAKRGTLNTGELFF; CDR3 DNA: TGTGCCAAAAGGGGGACATTGAACACCGGGGAGCTGTTTTTT
clone size: NA; D gene: NA; V gene: TRBV9; J gene: TRBJ1-1; CDR3 protein: CASSVATAGGAEAFF; CDR3 DNA: TGTGCCAGCAGCGTAGCTACCGCAGGAGGTGCTGAAGCTTTCTTT
clone size: once; D gene: TRBD2; V gene: TRBV7-8; J gene: TRBJ2-1; CDR3 protein: CASSPSLAGAVIYNEQFF; CDR3 DNA: TGTGCCAGCAGCCCAAGTCTAGCGGGTGCCGTAATCTACAATGAGCAGTTCTTC
clone size: NA; D gene: TRBD1; V gene: TRBV6-5; J gene: TRBJ1-1; CDR3 protein: CASSYNIGQGISEAFF; CDR3 DNA: TGTGCCAGCAGTTACAACATCGGACAGGGAATCTCTGAAGCTTTCTTT
clone size: NA; D gene: NA; V gene: TRBV2; J gene: TRBJ1-1; CDR3 protein: CASRLYTEAFF; CDR3 DNA: TGTGCCAGCAGGTTATACACTGAAGCTTTCTTT
clone size: NA; D gene: TRBD2; V gene: TRBV9; J gene: TRBJ2-5; CDR3 protein: CASSLGTSGGYQETQYF; CDR3 DNA: TGTGCCAGCAGCCTAGGGACTAGCGGGGGGTACCAAGAGACCCAGTACTTC
clone size: NA; D gene: TRBD1; V gene: TRBV7-9; J gene: TRBJ1-2; CDR3 protein: CASSLGQGNYGYTF; CDR3 DNA: TGTGCCAGCAGCCTAGGACAGGGCAACTATGGCTACACCTTC
clone size: once; D gene: NA; V gene: TRBV14; J gene: TRBJ1-4; CDR3 protein: CASSQGVRELFF; CDR3 DNA: TGTGCCAGCAGCCAAGGAGTCCGGGAACTGTTTTTT
clone size: many; D gene: NA; V gene: TRBV6-1; J gene: TRBJ1-1; CDR3 protein: CASSEAQDPPEAFF; CDR3 DNA: TGTGCCAGCAGTGAAGCACAGGACCCACCTGAAGCTTTCTTT
clone size: once; D gene: TRBD1; V gene: TRBV25-1; J gene: TRBJ1-2; CDR3 protein: CASTSDRRIYYGYTF; CDR3 DNA: TGTGCCAGCACCTCGGACAGGAGGATTTACTATGGCTACACCTTC
clone size: NA; D gene: NA; V gene: TRBV20-1; J gene: TRBJ2-7; CDR3 protein: CSASPSSDEQYF; CDR3 DNA: TGCAGTGCTAGTCCTTCCTCCGACGAGCAGTACTTC
clone size: NA; D gene: NA; V gene: TRBV12-3/TRBV12-4; J gene: TRBJ1-2; CDR3 protein: CASSFGLNYGYTF; CDR3 DNA: TGTGCCAGCAGTTTTGGGCTAAACTATGGCTACACCTTC
clone size: NA; D gene: NA; V gene: TRBV27; J gene: TRBJ1-2; CDR3 protein: CASRTRGRDDGYTF; CDR3 DNA: TGTGCCAGCAGGACCCGAGGGAGGGACGATGGCTACACCTTC
clone size: NA; D gene: TRBD1; V gene: TRBV30; J gene: TRBJ1-1; CDR3 protein: CAWKTGANTEAFF; CDR3 DNA: TGTGCCTGGAAGACAGGGGCAAACACTGAAGCTTTCTTT